This T cell receptor beta chain originates from a study of blood T cell repertoires in COVID-19. Overall study context: Acute and convalescent COVID-19 samples came from the United States, Italy and Spain. From T cells, B-cell-depleted T cells, or PBMCs came the material, which was cDNA or gDNA.

V was clipped by 2 bases and J by 0 bases, with 10 bases between them. CDR1 is MNHEY and CDR2 is SMNVEV in the germline V gene (reference sequence). The CDR3 runs to 16 residues. Original handling: By means of reference gene primer amplification, nucleated cell counts were estimated. TCRdb's table, derived via immunoSEQ multiplex PCR, lists solely in-frame clones and lacks some. Clone size and the V and J calls come from that table; the DNA yielded D and trimming. The data contain 110,000 to 150,000 clones, roughly 86% of them seen just once; the ten biggest clones take up roughly 1.9%. This clone has more than one count but fewer than ten.

This sequence was found in a man aged 70 or older with acute or convalescent COVID-19. The V gene is TRBV27, the J gene TRBJ1-4; D is unclear. Sequenced: peripheral blood. This CDR3 is CASSLMGVATNEKLFF. CDR3 coding DNA: TGTGCCAGCAGTTTAATGGGAGTAGCAACTAATGAAAAACTGTTTTTT.